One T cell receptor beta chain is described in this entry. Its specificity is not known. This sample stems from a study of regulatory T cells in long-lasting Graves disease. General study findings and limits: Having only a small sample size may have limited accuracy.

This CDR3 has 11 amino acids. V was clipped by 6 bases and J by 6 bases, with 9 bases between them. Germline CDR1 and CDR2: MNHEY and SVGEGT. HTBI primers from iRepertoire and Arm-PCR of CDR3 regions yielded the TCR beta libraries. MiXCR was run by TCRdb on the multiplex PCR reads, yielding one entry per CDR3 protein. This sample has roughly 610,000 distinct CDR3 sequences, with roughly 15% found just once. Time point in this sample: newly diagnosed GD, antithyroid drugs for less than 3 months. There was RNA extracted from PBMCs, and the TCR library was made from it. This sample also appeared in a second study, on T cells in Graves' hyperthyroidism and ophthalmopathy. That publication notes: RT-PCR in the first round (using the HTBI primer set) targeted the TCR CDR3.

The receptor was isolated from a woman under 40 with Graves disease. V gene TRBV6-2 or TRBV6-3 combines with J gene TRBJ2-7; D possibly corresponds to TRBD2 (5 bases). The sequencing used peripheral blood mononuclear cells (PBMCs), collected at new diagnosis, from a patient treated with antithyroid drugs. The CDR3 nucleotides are TGTGCCAGCAGGAAACGGGGCGAGCAGTACTTC. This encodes CASRKRGEQYF.